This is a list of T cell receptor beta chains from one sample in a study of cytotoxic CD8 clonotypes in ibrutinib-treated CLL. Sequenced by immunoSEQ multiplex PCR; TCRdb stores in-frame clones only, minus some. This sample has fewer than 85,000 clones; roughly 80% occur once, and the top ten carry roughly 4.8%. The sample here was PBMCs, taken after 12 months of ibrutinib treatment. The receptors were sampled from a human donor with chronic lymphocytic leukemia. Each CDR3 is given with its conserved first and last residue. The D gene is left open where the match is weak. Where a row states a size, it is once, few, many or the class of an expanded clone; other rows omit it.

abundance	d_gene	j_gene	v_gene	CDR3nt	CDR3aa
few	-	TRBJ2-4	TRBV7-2	TGTGCCAGCAGCCCCCGGACCGGAAACATTCAGTACTTC	CASSPRTGNIQYF
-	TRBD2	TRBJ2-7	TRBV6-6	TGTGCCAGCAGCCGGAGCGGGGGGGTCGGTGAGCAGTACTTC	CASSRSGGVGEQYF
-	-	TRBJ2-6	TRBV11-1	TGTGCCAGCAGCGGGGGGGCCTACAACGTCCTGACTTTC	CASSGGAYNVLTF
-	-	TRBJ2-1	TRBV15	TGTGCCACCAGCAGAGATTTAAATGAGCAGTTCTTC	CATSRDLNEQFF
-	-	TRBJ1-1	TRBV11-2	TGTGCCAGCAGCCCCCACAGGGTGAACCCTGAAGCTTTCTTT	CASSPHRVNPEAFF
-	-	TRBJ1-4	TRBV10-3	TGTGCCATCAGTGACTCGCGTGGAGGAAAACTGTTTTTT	CAISDSRGGKLFF
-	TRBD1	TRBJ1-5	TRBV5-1	TGCGCCAGCAGCTTGGATGGACAGGGCTATCAGCCCCAGCATTTT	CASSLDGQGYQPQHF
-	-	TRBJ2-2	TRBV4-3	TGCGCCAGCAGCGGGGGTTCCGGGGAGCTGTTTTTT	CASSGGSGELFF
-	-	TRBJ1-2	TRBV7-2	TGTGCCAGCAGCTTAGACAGGAGCTTTCGTGGCTACACCTTC	CASSLDRSFRGYTF
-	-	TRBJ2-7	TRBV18	TGTGCCAGCTCACCCGGGACCGCCAGCTACGAGCAGTACTTC	CASSPGTASYEQYF
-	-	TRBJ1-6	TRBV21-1	TGTGCCAGCGTCCTATCCGGGGATAGTTGGAATTCACCCCTCCACTTT	CASVLSGDSWNSPLHF
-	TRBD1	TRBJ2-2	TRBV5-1	TGCGCCAGCAGCTTCGGGACAGCGAACACCGGGGAGCTGTTTTTT	CASSFGTANTGELFF
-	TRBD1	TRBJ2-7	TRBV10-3	TGTGCCATCAGTGGAGGGGGCTTTTCCTACGAGCAGTACTTC	CAISGGGFSYEQYF
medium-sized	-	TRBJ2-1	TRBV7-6	TGTGCCAGCAGCCGTTACGCGGGCCGAGTGGATGAGCAGTTCTTC	CASSRYAGRVDEQFF
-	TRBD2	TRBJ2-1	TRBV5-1	TGCGCCAGCAGCGCCGGACTAGCGGGGGTCAATGAGCAGTTCTTC	CASSAGLAGVNEQFF
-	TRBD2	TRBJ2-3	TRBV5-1	TGCGCCAGCAGCTTGTTAGCGGGGACCACAGATACGCAGTATTTT	CASSLLAGTTDTQYF
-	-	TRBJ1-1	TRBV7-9	TGTGCCAGCAGCCCCCGTAGGGGCCCCGAGACTGAAGCTTTCTTT	CASSPRRGPETEAFF
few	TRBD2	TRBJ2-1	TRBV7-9	TGTGCCAGCAGCCTATCCGGGACTAGCGGGCTCAATGAGCAGTTCTTC	CASSLSGTSGLNEQFF
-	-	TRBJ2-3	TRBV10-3	TGTGCCATCAGTGAGTCTTTTCTAGCTGGTGATACGCAGTATTTT	CAISESFLAGDTQYF
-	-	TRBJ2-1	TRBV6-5	TGTGCCAGCAGTTACTCTTTGGGCGCCCTCCATTTTCTGTTCTTC	CASSYSLGALHFLFF
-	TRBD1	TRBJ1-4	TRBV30	TGTGCCTGGAGAGGCAAGACCGGGACAGAGCTGGGGGGAAAACTGTTTTTT	CAWRGKTGTELGGKLFF
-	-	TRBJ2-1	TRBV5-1	TGCGCCAGCAGCTTGGGAGAAGCGGGCGGCTACAATGAGCAGCTCTTC	CASSLGEAGGYNEQLF
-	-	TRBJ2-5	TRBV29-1	TGCAGCGAACGCACCGGGGGCCCGGCAGGGACCCAGTACTTC	CSERTGGPAGTQYF
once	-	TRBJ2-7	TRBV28	TGTGCCAGCAGTTTCTCACCCCTCTCCTACGAGCAGTACTTC	CASSFSPLSYEQYF
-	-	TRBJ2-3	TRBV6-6	TGTGCCAGCAGGGACGGTAACACAGATACGCAGTATTTT	CASRDGNTDTQYF